Below, 27 T cell receptor beta chains from the same sample are listed, as sequenced in a study of long-term antiretroviral therapy in people with HIV. Version v3.0 of the immunoSEQ assay was performed at survey level. Repertoires were generated with immunoSEQ multiplex PCR, while TCRdb's copy carries only in-frame clones and drops some. The table shows under 30,000 clones, with roughly 96% occurring only once. The input for sequencing was unsorted PBMCs, taken more than 6 years after starting antiretroviral therapy. Source of these receptors: a man aged 25-45 years with HIV.

This chain uses TRBV27 with TRBJ1-2; possible D gene TRBD1, 6 bases. Germline lookup yields CDR1 MNHEY and CDR2 SMNVEV (reference sequence). V was trimmed by 0 bases and J by 6 bases, leaving 14 bases between them. CDR3 length equals 15 residues. The CDR3 loop is CASSLSGGGVNGYTF. The CDR3 region has the DNA TGTGCCAGCAGTTTATCGGGGGGGGGCGTGAATGGCTACACCTTC.

This chain joins TRBV11-2 and TRBJ1-1; D call uncertain. The germline V and J ends were trimmed by 5 bases and 0 bases, with 13 bases remaining between them. The germline CDR1 and CDR2 sequences are SGHAT and FQNNGV. The CDR3 runs 15 residues. CDR3 amino acids: CASSRNMGLNTEAFF. CDR3 in DNA: TGTGCCAGCAGCAGAAACATGGGATTGAACACTGAAGCTTTCTTT.

V gene TRBV19 combines with J gene TRBJ2-1; TRBD1 matches 9 bases. Trimming took 5 bases from V and 5 from J; bases not matched to a gene: 7. The CDR3 length is 15 residues. The germline V gene has CDR1 LNHDA and CDR2 SQIVND (reference sequence). The CDR3 region is CASSVPGQGNNEQFF. The CDR3 coding sequence is TGTGCCAGTAGTGTACCGGGACAGGGAAACAATGAGCAGTTCTTC.

The genes are TRBV10-3 and TRBJ1-1; 10 bases fit TRBD1. V shed 1 base and J 4 bases; nucleotides not matched to a gene: 3. The CDR3 is 15 residues long. Germline CDR1 ENHRY, CDR2 SYGVKD. The DNA for the CDR3 is TGTGCCATCAGTGAGTGGGGACAGGGGCGCACTGAAGCTTTCTTT. Translation gives CAISEWGQGRTEAFF.

V and J are TRBV2 and TRBJ2-3; D is perhaps TRBD2 (6 bases). Trimming removed 6 bases at V and 6 bases at J, with 10 bases between. This CDR3 is 12 amino acids long. Germline CDR1 SNHLY, CDR2 FYNNEI. CDR3 region: CASRGAGDTQYF. CDR3 in DNA: TGTGCCAGCAGAGGCGCGGGGGATACGCAGTATTTT. Using reference TRBV2 and TRBJ2-3 for the parts outside the CDR3, the full variable domain is EPEVTQTPSHQVTQMGQEVILRCVPISNHLYFYWYRQILGQKVEFLVSFYNNEISEKSEIFDDQFSVERPDGSNFTLKIRSTKLEDSAMYFCASRGAGDTQYFGPGTRLTVL.

The chain joins TRBV18 to TRBJ2-5; 7 nucleotides line up with TRBD1. The CDR3 runs to 16 residues. Germline V gene lookup returns CDR1 KGHSH and CDR2 LQKENI. Trimming took 2 bases from V and 1 from J; bases not matched to a gene: 7. The CDR3 DNA reads as TGTGCCAGCTCACCATCCGACAGGGCGAGCCAAGAGACCCAGTACTTC. This gives the protein CASSPSDRASQETQYF.

The V gene is TRBV9, the J gene TRBJ2-3; D unclear. Trimming stripped 0 bases from V and 6 bases from J, with 8 bases between. Germline CDR1 and CDR2: SGDLS and YYNGEE. The CDR3 is made up of 13 amino acids. CDR3 coding DNA: TGTGCCAGCAGCGTAGGGCTAGGGGATACGCAGTATTTT. Protein sequence: CASSVGLGDTQYF.

The CDR3 here is CASRTSGAYEQYF. CDR3 coding DNA: TGTGCCAGCCGGACTAGCGGGGCCTACGAGCAGTACTTC. The chain joins TRBV27 to TRBJ2-7; 12 bases match TRBD2. The CDR3 length is 13 residues. Trimming at V came to 8 bases and at J to 2 bases, leaving 1 base not matched to a gene. Germline V CDR1 and CDR2: MNHEY, SMNVEV (reference sequence).

This chain joins TRBV27 and TRBJ1-2; D is possibly TRBD1 (5 bases). The germline V gene has CDR1 MNHEY and CDR2 SMNVEV (reference sequence). With 3 bases removed from V and 0 bases from J, the gap between germline ends came to 17 bases. The CDR3 runs to 17 residues. CDR3 region: CASSLLFRGRTNYGYTF. The CDR3 bases are TGTGCCAGCAGTTTGCTGTTTCGGGGACGGACTAACTATGGCTACACCTTC.

This clone is a singleton in its sample. The chain carries TRBV6-5 and TRBJ1-2, with 8 bases aligning to TRBD1. The CDR3 extends over 14 amino acids. Germline lookup yields CDR1 MNHEY and CDR2 SVGAGI. V shed 0 bases and J 6 bases; nucleotides not matched to a gene: 3. The CDR3 is CASSYSGTGNGYTF. The CDR3 nucleotides are TGTGCCAGCAGTTACTCCGGGACAGGAAATGGCTACACCTTC.

This clone appeared a single time. The chain employs TRBV7-2 and TRBJ1-2, with 7 nucleotides matching TRBD1. The CDR3 sequence is 15 residues long. Germline CDR1 is SGHTA and CDR2 is FQGNSA. V shed 1 base, J shed 5 bases, and the junction held 7 bases outside the gene matches. CDR3 sequence: CASSLGLGTAYGYTF. The CDR3 nucleotides are TGTGCCAGCAGCTTAGGTCTCGGGACAGCTTATGGCTACACCTTC.

The CDR3 coding sequence is TGTGCCAGCAGCTCCGGAGAAGGTGGGGCCAACGTCCTGACTTTC. Its protein is CASSSGEGGANVLTF. This chain uses TRBV7-2 with TRBJ2-6; no clear D gene. CDR1 and CDR2 from the germline V gene are SGHTA and FQGNSA. The V and J ends lost 4 bases and 3 bases respectively, with 10 bases between them. This CDR3 has 15 amino acids.

A single count supports this clone. The chain employs TRBV28 and TRBJ2-3; D is unclear. This CDR3 comprises 12 residues. The germline gives CDR1 MDHEN, CDR2 SYDVKM. Trimming took off 3 bases at V and 2 bases at J, with 3 bases between the two ends. DNA for the CDR3: TGTGCCAGCAGTTTTGCCACAGATACGCAGTATTTT. It yields the protein CASSFATDTQYF.

The V gene is TRBV27, the J gene TRBJ1-6, with 7 bases identical to TRBD1. CDR1 and CDR2 from the germline V gene are MNHEY and SMNVEV (reference sequence). Trimming at V came to 7 bases and at J to 7 bases, leaving 16 bases not matched to a gene. The CDR3 spans 17 residues. The chain's CDR3 is CASNSGGSNLGNSPLHF. The DNA of the CDR3 is TGTGCCAGCAACTCAGGGGGTTCAAACCTGGGGAATTCACCCCTCCACTTT.

The V call is TRBV10-1, the J call TRBJ2-3; a possible D gene is TRBD2 (5 bases). Germline V lookup: CDR1 WNHNN, CDR2 SYGVQD (reference sequence). V was cut by 5 bases and J by 3 bases, with 12 bases left in between. This CDR3 region has 14 residues. The CDR3 region has the DNA TGCGCCAGCAGTCGATCGACGGGGACAGATACGCAGTATTTT. It is translated as CASSRSTGTDTQYF.

The chain links TRBV7-2 to TRBJ2-3; 14 bases align to TRBD2. The CDR3 has 18 residues. In germline, CDR1 is SGHTA, CDR2 FQGNSA. Trimming took 5 bases from V and 0 from J; bases not matched to a gene: 7. CDR3 region: CASSIRTSGGTSTDTQYF. Written as DNA, the CDR3 is TGTGCCAGCAGCATAAGGACTAGCGGGGGGACTAGCACAGATACGCAGTATTTT. Filled out from reference TRBV7-2 and TRBJ2-3, the complete variable domain reads GAGVSQSPSNKVTEKGKDVELRCDPISGHTALYWYRQSLGQGLEFLIYFQGNSAPDKSGLPSDRFSAERTGGSVSTLTIQRTQQEDSAVYLCASSIRTSGGTSTDTQYFGPGTRLTVL.

This clone was observed a single time. The chain couples TRBV9 to TRBJ2-2; TRBD2 might be the D (6 bases). The CDR3 length is 15 residues. Germline lookup yields CDR1 SGDLS and CDR2 YYNGEE. V dropped 0 bases and J dropped 2 bases, with 8 bases sitting between them. CDR3 nucleotides: TGTGCCAGCAGCGTAGCGGGAGTAAACACCGGGGAGCTGTTTTTT. As protein: CASSVAGVNTGELFF.

CDR3 sequence (DNA): TGTGCCAGCAGTCCCGGCGTAGGCTACACCTTC. Its translation is CASSPGVGYTF. The V call is TRBV2, the J call TRBJ1-2, with D hard to call. V lost 5 bases and J 8 bases, leaving 9 bases between the germline ends. The CDR3 loop spans 11 amino acids. The germline gives CDR1 SNHLY, CDR2 FYNNEI.

This clone was seen only a few times. The rearrangement links TRBV28 to TRBJ1-2, with no clear D. V lost 3 bases and J 8 bases, leaving 19 bases between the germline ends. The CDR3 is 15 residues long. The V gene's germline CDR1 is MDHEN and CDR2 SYDVKM. CDR3 sequence reads: CASSLDFRGGSGYTF. The CDR3 DNA follows: TGTGCCAGCAGTTTGGATTTTCGTGGAGGTTCGGGCTACACCTTC.

The rearrangement links TRBV4-1 to TRBJ2-7; 8 positions match TRBD1. With V trimmed by 4 bases and J by 7 bases, 6 bases remained unmatched. The CDR3 has 13 amino acids. Germline CDR1 reads MGHRA; CDR2 reads YSYEKL. The CDR3 sequence is CASSLDRGVEQYF. The CDR3 DNA sequence: TGCGCCAGCAGCCTTGACAGGGGTGTTGAGCAGTACTTC.

Note on this clone: Other nucleotide sequences from this sample produce the same CDR3. This chain links TRBV4-1 with TRBJ1-1; D call uncertain. CDR1 is MGHRA, CDR2 YSYEKL, per germline. Trimming pared 1 base from V and 2 bases from J, leaving 11 bases between. The CDR3 runs to 15 residues. For the CDR3, the DNA is TGCGCCAGCAGCCAAGGAGGGCCATCCAACACTGAAGCTTTCTTT. It is translated as CASSQGGPSNTEAFF.

This clone was seen just once. J is TRBJ2-3 and V is TRBV6-6; D remains ambiguous. Germline V gene data show CDR1 as MNHNY and CDR2 as SVGAGI (reference sequence). The V gene lost 6 bases and the J gene lost 2 bases, with 15 bases spanning the gap. CDR3 length: 15 amino acids. The CDR3 DNA reads as TGTGCCAGCAGCCCGGCTTTGGGTTCCACAGATACGCAGTATTTT. This encodes CASSPALGSTDTQYF.

J is TRBJ2-1 and V is TRBV10-3; 9 bases line up with TRBD1. The CDR3 consists of 16 residues. Germline trimming cut 4 bases from V and 2 bases from J; bases unmatched to any gene: 6. The germline V gene has CDR1 ENHRY and CDR2 SYGVKD. CDR3 DNA: TGTGCCATCAGTGGAACGGGACAGGGTGCCTACAATGAGCAGTTCTTC. Translating it yields CAISGTGQGAYNEQFF.

The rearrangement uses TRBV19 and TRBJ2-1; perhaps TRBD1 as D (7 bases). Trimming stripped 1 base from V and 0 bases from J, with 10 bases between. Germline CDR1 LNHDA, CDR2 SQIVND (reference sequence). The CDR3 runs 16 residues. As DNA, the CDR3 is TGTGCCAGTAGTATAGGGAGGGGGCCCTCCTACAATGAGCAGTTCTTC. It specifies CASSIGRGPSYNEQFF.

The chain links TRBV7-2 to TRBJ2-2, with 12 bases matching TRBD2. Germline values: CDR1 SGHTA, CDR2 FQGNSA. Unmatched junction bases numbered 9, after V lost 1 base and J lost 6 bases. The CDR3 has 18 amino acids. The CDR3 nucleotides read TGTGCCAGCAGCTTAGGCCTAGCGGGGGGGCCCAGGGCCGGGGAGCTGTTTTTT. Translated, it gives CASSLGLAGGPRAGELFF.

This chain connects TRBV11-2 to TRBJ2-7; D is ambiguous. The V end was cut by 6 bases, the J end by 4 bases, with 13 bases between. This CDR3 is 13 amino acids long. Germline loops: CDR1 SGHAT, CDR2 FQNNGV. Written as DNA, the CDR3 is TGTGCCAGCAGGACTTTGAAAAGGTACGAGCAGTACTTC. Its protein is CASRTLKRYEQYF.

The V and J genes are TRBV4-2 and TRBJ2-1; D is possibly TRBD2 (6 bases). From germline, CDR1 is LGHNA and CDR2 YNFKEQ. This CDR3 has 17 residues. Trimming stripped 0 bases from V and 0 bases from J, with 12 bases between. The CDR3 sequence: CASSQEGGGNSYNEQFF. Written as DNA, the CDR3 is TGTGCCAGCAGCCAAGAGGGCGGCGGGAACTCCTACAATGAGCAGTTCTTC.